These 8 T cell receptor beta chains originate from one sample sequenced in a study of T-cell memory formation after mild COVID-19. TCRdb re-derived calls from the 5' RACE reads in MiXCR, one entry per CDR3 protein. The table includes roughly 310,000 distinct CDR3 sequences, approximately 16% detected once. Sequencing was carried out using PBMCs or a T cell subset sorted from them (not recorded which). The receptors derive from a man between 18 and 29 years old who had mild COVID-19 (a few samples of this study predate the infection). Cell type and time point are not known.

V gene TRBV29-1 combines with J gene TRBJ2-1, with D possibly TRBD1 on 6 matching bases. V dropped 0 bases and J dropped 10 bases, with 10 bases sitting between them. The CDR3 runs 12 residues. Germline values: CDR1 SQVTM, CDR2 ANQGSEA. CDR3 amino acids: CSVEDLQGEQFF. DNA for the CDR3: TGCAGCGTTGAAGATCTTCAGGGGGAGCAGTTCTTC.

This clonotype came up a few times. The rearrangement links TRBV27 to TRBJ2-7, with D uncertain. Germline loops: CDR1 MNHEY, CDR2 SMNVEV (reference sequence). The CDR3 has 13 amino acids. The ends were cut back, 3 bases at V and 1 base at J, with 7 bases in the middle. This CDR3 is CASSFIGSYEQYF. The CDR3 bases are TGTGCCAGCAGTTTTATTGGTTCCTACGAGCAGTACTTC.

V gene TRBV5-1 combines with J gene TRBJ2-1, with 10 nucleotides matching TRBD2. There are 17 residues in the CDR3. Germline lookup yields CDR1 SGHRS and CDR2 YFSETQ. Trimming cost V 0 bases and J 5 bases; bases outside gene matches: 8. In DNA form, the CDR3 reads TGCGCCAGCAGCTTGGCCCCTAGCGGGGGTGCTCACAATGAGCAGTTCTTC. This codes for CASSLAPSGGAHNEQFF.

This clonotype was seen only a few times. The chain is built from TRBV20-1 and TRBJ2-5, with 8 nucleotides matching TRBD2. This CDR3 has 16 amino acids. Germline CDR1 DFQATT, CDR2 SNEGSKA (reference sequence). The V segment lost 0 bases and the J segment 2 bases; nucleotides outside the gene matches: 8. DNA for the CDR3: TGCAGTGCTAGAGAAAGGGGTAGCGGGGAGCAAGAGACCCAGTACTTC. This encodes CSARERGSGEQETQYF.

The chain's CDR3 is CASSAHRGSSYEQYF. CDR3 nucleotides: TGTGCCAGCAGTGCCCACAGGGGGAGCTCCTACGAGCAGTACTTC. V usage is TRBV6-4 and J usage is TRBJ2-7; 8 bases are shared with TRBD1. J lost 0 bases, V lost 4 bases, and 5 bases had no gene match. The length of the CDR3 is 15 residues. In germline, CDR1 is MRHNA, CDR2 SNTAGT.

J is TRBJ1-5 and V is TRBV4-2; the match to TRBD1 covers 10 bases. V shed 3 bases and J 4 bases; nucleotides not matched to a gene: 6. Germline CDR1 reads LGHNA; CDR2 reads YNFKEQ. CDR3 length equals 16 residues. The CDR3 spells CASSHTGTGANQPQHF. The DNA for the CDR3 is TGTGCCAGCAGCCACACCGGGACAGGGGCTAATCAGCCCCAGCATTTT.

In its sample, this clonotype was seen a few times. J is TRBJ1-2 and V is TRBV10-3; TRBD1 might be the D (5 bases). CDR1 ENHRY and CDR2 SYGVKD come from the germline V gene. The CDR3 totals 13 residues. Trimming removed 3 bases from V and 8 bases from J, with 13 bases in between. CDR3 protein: CAISERQIYGYTF. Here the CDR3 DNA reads TGTGCCATCAGTGAACGACAGATCTACGGCTACACCTTC.

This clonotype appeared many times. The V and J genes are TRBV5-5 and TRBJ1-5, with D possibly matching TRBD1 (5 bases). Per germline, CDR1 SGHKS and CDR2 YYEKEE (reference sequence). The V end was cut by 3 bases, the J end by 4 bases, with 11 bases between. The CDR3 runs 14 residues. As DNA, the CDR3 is TGTGCCAGCAGCTATCACGGGGGAAATCAGCCCCAGCATTTT. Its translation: CASSYHGGNQPQHF.